This paragraph reports one T cell receptor (beta chain). Under the authors' procedure: Quantification of nucleated cells was approximated via reference gene primer amplification. Libraries were prepared by immunoSEQ multiplex PCR; TCRdb keeps only in-frame clonotypes and omits some of them. V, J and clone size are those of that table, while D and trimming were read from the DNA. The sample lists some 220,000 clones; 75% to 85% were seen once. The data stem from a study of blood T cell repertoires in COVID-19. Study in general: Some COVID-19 samples were acute and others convalescent; all came from the United States, Italy and Spain. The cDNA or gDNA used as material had been derived from T cells, B-cell-depleted T cells, or PBMCs.

Sequencing used peripheral blood. The receptor was isolated from a human donor in a cohort sampled during active COVID-19.

The CDR3 nucleotides read TGCGCCAGCAGCCCGGACAGCGGCGGGACTGAAGCTTTCTTT. The encoded protein is CASSPDSGGTEAFF. This chain connects TRBV5-1 to TRBJ1-1, with a tentative D call TRBD1 (6 bases). Trimming took off 4 bases at V and 5 bases at J, with 15 bases between the two ends. The CDR3 loop spans 14 amino acids. Germline loops: CDR1 SGHRS, CDR2 YFSETQ.